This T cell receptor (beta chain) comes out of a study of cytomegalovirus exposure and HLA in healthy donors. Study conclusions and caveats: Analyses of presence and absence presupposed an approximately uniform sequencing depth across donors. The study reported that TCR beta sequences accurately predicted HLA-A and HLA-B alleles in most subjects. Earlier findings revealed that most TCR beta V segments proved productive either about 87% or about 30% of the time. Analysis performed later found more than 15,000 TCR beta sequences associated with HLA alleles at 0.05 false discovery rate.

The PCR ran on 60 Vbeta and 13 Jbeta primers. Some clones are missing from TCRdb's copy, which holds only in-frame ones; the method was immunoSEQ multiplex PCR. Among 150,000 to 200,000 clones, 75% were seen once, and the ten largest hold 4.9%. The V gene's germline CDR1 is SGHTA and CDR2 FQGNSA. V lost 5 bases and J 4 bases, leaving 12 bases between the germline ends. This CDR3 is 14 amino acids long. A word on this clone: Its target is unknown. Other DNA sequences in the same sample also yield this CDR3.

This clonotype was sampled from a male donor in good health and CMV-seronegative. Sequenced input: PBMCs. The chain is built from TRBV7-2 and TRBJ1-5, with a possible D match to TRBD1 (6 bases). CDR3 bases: TGTGCCAGCAGCCCCGGGACACCTAATCAGCCCCAGCATTTT. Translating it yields CASSPGTPNQPQHF.